Following are 24 T cell receptor beta chains from one sample sequenced in a study of cytomegalovirus exposure and HLA in healthy donors. Researchers ran the PCR with 60 Vbeta and 13 Jbeta primers. Repertoires were generated with immunoSEQ multiplex PCR, while TCRdb's copy carries only in-frame clones and drops some. Of approximately 150,000 clones in the sample, approximately 65% were seen once. Input material: PBMCs. The origin of the receptors is a woman aged 55-70 years in good health and CMV-seronegative.

The V gene is TRBV2, the J gene TRBJ1-4; D is unresolved. Trimming stripped 6 bases from V and 0 bases from J, with 11 bases between. The CDR3 extends over 15 amino acids. The germline CDR1 and CDR2 sequences are SNHLY and FYNNEI. CDR3 nucleotide sequence: TGTGCCAGCAGGGAATACAGATCAACTAATGAAAAACTGTTTTTT. Protein product: CASREYRSTNEKLFF.

The chain employs TRBV5-4 and TRBJ1-4, with TRBD1 identical over 10 bases. Germline loops: CDR1 SGHNT, CDR2 YYREEE (reference sequence). This CDR3 is built from 18 residues. Trimming at V came to 3 bases and at J to 8 bases, leaving 16 bases not matched to a gene. The CDR3 nucleotides read TGTGCCAGCAGCTCGGGAGGGGGACAGGGGCCGTTTCGCGAAAAACTGTTTTTT. Protein sequence: CASSSGGGQGPFREKLFF.

About this clone itself: The junction does not match germline at one end; this may be a read error. CDR3 bases: TGTGCTAGCAGCGCTCGGGGGAGACCTCAAGAGACCCAGTACTTC. Translating gives CASSARGRPQETQYF. The chain is built from TRBV7-7 and TRBJ2-5; D possibly corresponds to TRBD2 (6 bases). The CDR3 runs 15 residues. Germline V gene lookup returns CDR1 SSHAT and CDR2 FNYEAQ (reference sequence).

V and J are TRBV18 and TRBJ2-7, with 8 bases fitting TRBD1. The length of the CDR3 is 13 residues. Germline V gene data show CDR1 as KGHSH and CDR2 as LQKENI. V gave up 6 bases and J gave up 5 bases; unmatched junction bases: 6. The DNA for the CDR3 is TGTGCCAGCTCGCTGGACAGGGTGGACGAGCAGTACTTC. Amino acids: CASSLDRVDEQYF.

The chain combines TRBV7-3 with TRBJ2-2; TRBD1 matches at 10 bases. The junction had 3 bases not matched to a gene; V was cut back by 1 base and J by 4 bases. The germline CDR1 and CDR2 sequences are SGHTA and FQGTGA. This CDR3 is built from 16 residues. CDR3 region: CASSLRGQGFTGELFF. CDR3 DNA sequence: TGTGCCAGCAGCTTAAGGGGACAGGGGTTCACCGGGGAGCTGTTTTTT.

There are a few counts of this clone. The rearrangement joins TRBV28 to TRBJ2-7, with D possibly matching TRBD1 (5 bases). The CDR3 extends over 17 amino acids. Between the trimmed V and J ends, which lost 1 base and 0 bases, there was a span of 16 bases. Germline V lookup: CDR1 MDHEN, CDR2 SYDVKM. The CDR3 sequence is CASSLLGVAGTSYEQYF. The CDR3 DNA follows: TGTGCCAGCAGTTTATTAGGGGTGGCAGGCACCTCCTACGAGCAGTACTTC.

The chain carries TRBV10-3 and TRBJ2-5; TRBD2 matches at 10 bases. This CDR3 has 16 amino acids. Germline trimming cut 3 bases from V and 0 bases from J; bases unmatched to any gene: 4. The germline CDR1 and CDR2 sequences are ENHRY and SYGVKD. CDR3 region: CAISELSGRHQETQYF. In DNA, the CDR3 is TGTGCCATCAGTGAACTTAGCGGGAGGCACCAAGAGACCCAGTACTTC.

This chain connects TRBV5-1 to TRBJ1-2; TRBD1 matches at 8 bases. The CDR3 is made up of 14 amino acids. Germline values: CDR1 SGHRS, CDR2 YFSETQ. The V segment lost 7 bases and the J segment 3 bases; nucleotides outside the gene matches: 8. The CDR3 sequence: CASSPTGDDYGYTF. Here the CDR3 DNA reads TGCGCCAGCTCTCCGACAGGGGACGACTATGGCTACACCTTC.

V is TRBV6-5 and J is TRBJ2-2, with D maybe TRBD2 (6 bases). V was clipped by 4 bases and J by 5 bases, with 14 bases between them. Germline V gene sequence: CDR1 MNHEY, CDR2 SVGAGI. The CDR3 is made up of 15 amino acids. CDR3 coding DNA: TGTGCCAGCAGTTTAGGCGGGGCACCAACCGGGGAGCTGTTTTTT. It specifies CASSLGGAPTGELFF.

A few counts support this clone. This chain links TRBV18 with TRBJ1-1, with D perhaps matching TRBD1 (5 bases). Germline CDR1 KGHSH, CDR2 LQKENI. Trimming cost V 3 bases and J 1 base, with 12 bases left between them. The CDR3 runs to 15 residues. The CDR3 spells CASSPLMGGNTEAFF. CDR3 coding DNA: TGTGCCAGCTCACCCCTGATGGGGGGGAACACTGAAGCTTTCTTT.

The chain has TRBV5-1 and TRBJ2-2; tentatively, D is TRBD2 (6 bases). Germline loops: CDR1 SGHRS, CDR2 YFSETQ. Trimming stripped 4 bases from V and 3 bases from J, with 16 bases between. CDR3 length: 16 amino acids. CDR3 sequence: CASSGSTRFDTGELFF. The CDR3 region has the DNA TGCGCCAGCAGCGGATCGACTAGATTCGACACCGGGGAGCTGTTTTTT.

The chain recombines TRBV13 with TRBJ1-2; D gene ambiguous. V was cut by 1 base and J by 7 bases, with 4 bases left in between. In germline, CDR1 is PRHDT, CDR2 FYEKMQ (reference sequence). This CDR3 region has 11 residues. The CDR3 DNA is TGTGCCAGCAGCTTAGTAATTGGCTACACCTTC. Translated, it gives CASSLVIGYTF.

This chain joins TRBV9 and TRBJ2-5; TRBD2 aligns across 11 bases. CDR3 length: 17 residues. V lost 3 bases, J lost 4 bases, and 11 bases stayed unmatched. Germline V gene data show CDR1 as SGDLS and CDR2 as YYNGEE. CDR3 sequence: CASSEGALAGVRETQYF. CDR3 nucleotide sequence: TGTGCCAGCAGCGAGGGGGCACTAGCGGGAGTGAGAGAGACCCAGTACTTC.

The genes are TRBV10-3 and TRBJ2-1, with TRBD2 identical over 8 bases. The germline V gene encodes CDR1 ENHRY and CDR2 SYGVKD. Losses at the gene ends were 0 bases for V and 5 bases for J; bases not matched to a gene: 6. The CDR3 is 16 amino acids. The CDR3 region has the DNA TGTGCCATCAGTGAGTCGAGCGGGAGAATCGACAATGAGCAGTTCTTC. Translating it yields CAISESSGRIDNEQFF.

V gene TRBV5-4 combines with J gene TRBJ2-3; 12 nucleotides align to TRBD2. The CDR3 runs 15 residues. The trim removed 1 base at V and 9 bases at J, leaving 6 bases unmatched. Germline-derived CDR1 and CDR2 are SGHNT and YYREEE (reference sequence). CDR3 residues: CASSLRTSGIETQYF. CDR3 in DNA: TGTGCCAGCAGCTTGAGGACTAGCGGGATAGAGACGCAGTATTTT.

The chain recombines TRBV27 with TRBJ2-3; D not resolved. With 3 bases removed from V and 2 bases from J, the gap between germline ends came to 6 bases. In germline, CDR1 is MNHEY, CDR2 SMNVEV (reference sequence). The CDR3 totals 13 residues. The CDR3 spells CASSFLSTDTQYF. The CDR3 DNA reads as TGTGCCAGCAGTTTCCTCTCCACAGATACGCAGTATTTT.

The V call is TRBV9, the J call TRBJ2-5; tentatively, D is TRBD1 (5 bases). The germline CDR1 and CDR2 sequences are SGDLS and YYNGEE. The germline V and J ends were trimmed by 4 bases and 5 bases, with 9 bases remaining between them. This CDR3 is built from 12 residues. The CDR3 protein is CASSPGAETQYF. CDR3 nucleotides: TGTGCCAGCAGCCCTGGGGCCGAGACCCAGTACTTC.

V and J are TRBV18 and TRBJ2-7; D unclear. The V and J ends lost 3 bases and 2 bases respectively, with 11 bases between them. The germline CDR1 and CDR2 sequences are KGHSH and LQKENI. CDR3 size: 14 residues. The CDR3 DNA sequence: TGTGCCAGCTCACCCTCCCCAGGCGCCTACGAGCAGTACTTC. Translating it yields CASSPSPGAYEQYF. Drawing the rest from reference TRBV18 and TRBJ2-7, the complete variable domain is NAGVMQNPRHLVRRRGQEARLRCSPMKGHSHVYWYRQLPEEGLKFMVYLQKENIIDESGMPKERFSAEFPKEGPSILRIQQVVRGDSAAYFCASSPSPGAYEQYFGPGTRLTVT.

This clone turned up a few times. The chain joins TRBV9 to TRBJ2-3, with 8 bases lining up with TRBD1. The V gene's germline CDR1 is SGDLS and CDR2 YYNGEE. There are 16 residues in the CDR3. Trimming at V came to 0 bases and at J to 1 base, leaving 4 bases not matched to a gene. The DNA of the CDR3 is TGTGCCAGCAGCGTAGAGTCGGGACAGGGCACAGATACGCAGTATTTT. Its translation: CASSVESGQGTDTQYF.

The chain recombines TRBV14 with TRBJ2-3, with 10 bases fitting TRBD2. J gave up 3 bases and V 6 bases, and 6 bases lay outside the gene matches. CDR3 length equals 15 residues. The germline V gene has CDR1 SGHDN and CDR2 FVKESK. The CDR3 DNA sequence: TGTGCCAGCAGAGCGGGACTAGCGCGAACAGATACGCAGTATTTT. Its translation: CASRAGLARTDTQYF.

Concerning this clone itself: Other DNA sequences in this specimen translate into the identical CDR3. The chain recombines TRBV7-9 with TRBJ2-4, with D unresolved. V was trimmed by 1 base and J by 0 bases, leaving 4 bases between them. Per the germline V gene, CDR1 is SEHNR and CDR2 is FQNEAQ (reference sequence). The CDR3 covers 14 residues. The CDR3 protein is CASSLDGAKNIQYF. Written as DNA, the CDR3 is TGTGCCAGCAGCTTAGACGGAGCCAAAAACATTCAGTACTTC.

This clone was detected only a few times. The chain combines TRBV7-3 with TRBJ2-7; 7 positions agree with TRBD1. Per the germline V gene, CDR1 is SGHTA and CDR2 is FQGTGA. The CDR3 consists of 15 residues. Trimming cost V 2 bases and J 1 base; bases outside gene matches: 5. This CDR3 is CASSLQQGPSYEQYF. For the CDR3, the DNA is TGTGCCAGCAGCTTACAACAGGGGCCTTCCTACGAGCAGTACTTC.

The chain employs TRBV15 and TRBJ2-7; a weak D match, TRBD1 (6 bases). Between the trimmed V and J ends, which lost 0 bases and 3 bases, there was a span of 6 bases. CDR3 length: 13 amino acids. Germline V gene lookup returns CDR1 LNHNV and CDR2 YYDKDF (reference sequence). CDR3 in DNA: TGTGCCACCAGCAGAGAAGGGGGCTACGAGCAGTACTTC. Amino acids: CATSREGGYEQYF. Combining the CDR3 with reference TRBV15 and TRBJ2-7 gives the whole variable domain DAMVIQNPRYQVTQFGKPVTLSCSQTLNHNVMYWYQQKSSQAPKLLFHYYDKDFNNEADTPDNFQSRRPNTSFCFLDIRSPGLGDTAMYLCATSREGGYEQYFGPGTRLTVT.

The chain links TRBV7-9 to TRBJ1-1, with unresolved D. The CDR3 consists of 14 residues. Trimming left V 5 bases short and J 4 bases short, with 14 bases between. Germline loops: CDR1 SEHNR, CDR2 FQNEAQ (reference sequence). CDR3 DNA sequence: TGTGCCAGCAGCCAAGAGGAGGAGGCCACTGAAGCTTTCTTT. This translates into CASSQEEEATEAFF.